Presented here are 28 T cell receptor beta chains from one specimen sequenced in a study of STAT5B mutations in CD4+ large granular lymphocyte leukemia. Profiling relied on immunoSEQ multiplex PCR, and the TCRdb table lists in-frame clones only, not all of them. The data contain around 50,000 clones, roughly four fifths of them seen just once; the ten biggest clones take up about 0.34%. What was sequenced was CD4+ T cells from blood buffy coats. These receptors were taken from a human donor in good health.

The genes are TRBV11-3 and TRBJ2-3; tentative D call: TRBD2 (5 bases). This CDR3 contains 13 residues. CDR1 is SGHNT, CDR2 YENEEA, per germline. V lost 1 base and J lost 3, with 5 bases in between. The CDR3: CASSLGGTDTQYF. The CDR3 DNA sequence: TGTGCCAGCAGCTTAGGCGGGACAGATACGCAGTATTTT. The full variable domain, in which reference TRBV11-3 and TRBJ2-3 provide the parts outside the CDR3, is EAGVVQSPRYKIIEKKQPVAFWCNPISGHNTLYWYLQNLGQGPELLIRYENEEAVDDSQLPKDRFSAERLKGVDSTLKIQPAELGDSAVYLCASSLGGTDTQYFGPGTRLTVL.

The V call is TRBV28, the J call TRBJ2-5; D could derive from TRBD1 or TRBD2 (5 bases each). Germline loops: CDR1 MDHEN, CDR2 SYDVKM. The CDR3 spans 14 residues. V was pared by 2 bases and J by 4 bases, with 11 bases between. The CDR3 coding sequence is TGTGCCAGCAGTTTAATGGGGGTGCCAGAGACCCAGTACTTC. As protein: CASSLMGVPETQYF. Complete variable domain (other parts from reference TRBV28 and TRBJ2-5): DVKVTQSSRYLVKRTGEKVFLECVQDMDHENMFWYRQDPGLGLRLIYFSYDVKMKEKGDIPEGYSVSREKKERFSLILESASTNQTSMYLCASSLMGVPETQYFGPGTRLLVL.

The rearrangement links TRBV5-1 to TRBJ2-1; tentative D call: TRBD2 (7 bases). V shed 7 bases and J shed 4 bases, with 18 bases lying between them. Germline assignment: CDR1 SGHRS and CDR2 YFSETQ. The length of the CDR3 is 15 residues. This CDR3 is CASGQRDTFYNEQFF. The CDR3 DNA sequence: TGCGCCAGCGGCCAGCGGGACACCTTTTACAATGAGCAGTTCTTC.

The chain employs TRBV5-4 and TRBJ2-3; no clear D gene. Germline V gene lookup returns CDR1 SGHNT and CDR2 YYREEE (reference sequence). CDR3 length: 14 amino acids. Trimming left V 4 bases short and J 6 bases short, with 15 bases between. The CDR3 nucleotides read TGTGCCAGCAGCCCCCAACCCGATCGGGATACGCAGTATTTT. This translates into CASSPQPDRDTQYF.

The gene calls are TRBV10-3 and TRBJ1-1, with a tentative D call TRBD1 (6 bases). The CDR3 sequence is 11 residues long. Germline CDR1 is ENHRY and CDR2 is SYGVKD. With 5 bases removed from V and 6 bases from J, the gap between germline ends came to 7 bases. In nucleotides, the CDR3 is TGTGCCATCAGTACAGGGTCTGAAGCTTTCTTT. Translated: CAISTGSEAFF.

This clone has a single count. V usage is TRBV4-1 and J usage is TRBJ2-5, with 9 bases fitting TRBD1. The CDR3 is 16 residues long. The germline CDR1 and CDR2 sequences are MGHRA and YSYEKL. V gave up 2 bases and J gave up 9 bases; unmatched junction bases: 13. CDR3 nucleotide sequence: TGCGCCAGCAGCCAACCTGGGACAGGGTCCGACCGGGCCCAGTACTTC. Encoded protein: CASSQPGTGSDRAQYF.

The chain employs TRBV29-1 and TRBJ1-4, with no clear D. Germline V gene lookup returns CDR1 SQVTM and CDR2 ANQGSEA. Trimming took 5 bases from V and 4 from J, leaving 11 bases between them. This CDR3 has 13 residues. CDR3 loop: CSVRASFNEKLFF. The DNA of the CDR3 is TGCAGCGTTCGAGCCTCATTTAATGAAAAACTGTTTTTT.

This clone came up a few times. This chain joins TRBV2 and TRBJ2-7, with 7 bases aligning to TRBD2. The CDR3 length is 14 residues. Germline CDR1 reads SNHLY; CDR2 reads FYNNEI. J gave up 2 bases and V 3 bases, and 4 bases lay outside the gene matches. The CDR3 DNA sequence: TGTGCCAGCAGTGATCCTAGCGGAACCTACGAGCAGTACTTC. Protein sequence: CASSDPSGTYEQYF. The full variable domain, with the rest looked up from reference TRBV2 and TRBJ2-7, is EPEVTQTPSHQVTQMGQEVILRCVPISNHLYFYWYRQILGQKVEFLVSFYNNEISEKSEIFDDQFSVERPDGSNFTLKIRSTKLEDSAMYFCASSDPSGTYEQYFGPGTRLTVT.

The chain uses TRBV19 and TRBJ2-7; TRBD1 might be the D (6 bases). The V gene's germline CDR1 is LNHDA and CDR2 SQIVND (reference sequence). The CDR3 contains 14 residues. Trimming left V 4 bases short and J 0 bases short, with 10 bases between. The CDR3 protein is CASSTTGFSYEQYF. The CDR3 DNA sequence: TGTGCCAGTAGTACCACAGGGTTCTCCTACGAGCAGTACTTC.

The chain couples TRBV30 to TRBJ2-1, with 12 bases fitting TRBD2. The junction had 2 bases not matched to a gene; V was cut back by 3 bases and J by 2 bases. This CDR3 comprises 15 residues. Looked up from germline, CDR1 is GTSNPN and CDR2 is SVGIG (reference sequence). CDR3 DNA: TGTGCCTGGAGCGGACTAGCGGGAACCTACAATGAGCAGTTCTTC. It codes for CAWSGLAGTYNEQFF.

This clone was seen more than once but under ten times. The chain employs TRBV7-6 and TRBJ1-2; D is ambiguous. Per the germline V gene, CDR1 is SGHVS and CDR2 is FNYEAQ. The CDR3 totals 14 residues. V gave up 0 bases and J gave up 4 bases, with 9 bases separating them. The CDR3: CASSLAGSGYGYTF. CDR3 in DNA: TGTGCCAGCAGCTTAGCGGGAAGCGGCTATGGCTACACCTTC.

The J gene is TRBJ1-2, the V gene TRBV5-1; 8 nucleotides match TRBD1. Germline assignment: CDR1 SGHRS and CDR2 YFSETQ. V lost 2 bases to trimming and J lost 6 bases; unmatched junction nucleotides: 12. The CDR3 extends over 16 amino acids. The CDR3 loop is CASSLAWTGREDGYTF. CDR3 sequence (DNA): TGCGCCAGCAGCTTAGCCTGGACAGGGAGGGAGGATGGCTACACCTTC.

The J gene is TRBJ2-5, the V gene TRBV2; 16 positions agree with TRBD2. Germline V CDR1 and CDR2: SNHLY, FYNNEI. The CDR3 contains 17 residues. Germline trimming cut 4 bases from V and 2 bases from J; bases unmatched to any gene: 4. Written as DNA, the CDR3 is TGTGCCAGCAGTGCACTGGGACTAGCGGGGGGGCAAGAGACCCAGTACTTC. Translated: CASSALGLAGGQETQYF.

This chain links TRBV30 with TRBJ1-2, with D hard to call. The V end lost 5 bases, the J end lost 0 bases, and 10 bases lay between the germline ends. CDR3 length: 13 residues. The germline CDR1 and CDR2 sequences are GTSNPN and SVGIG (reference sequence). The CDR3 protein is CAWGLGANYGYTF. Written as DNA, the CDR3 is TGTGCCTGGGGCCTTGGAGCTAACTATGGCTACACCTTC.

This chain joins TRBV5-1 and TRBJ2-2, with 7 nucleotides matching TRBD2. The J segment lost 0 bases and the V segment lost 5 bases, leaving 1 base of the junction unmatched. Germline V CDR1 and CDR2: SGHRS, YFSETQ. CDR3 size: 14 residues. The CDR3 DNA reads TGCGCCAGCAGGGGGGGGACGAACACCGGGGAGCTGTTTTTT. This encodes CASRGGTNTGELFF.

This chain joins TRBV5-8 and TRBJ2-1, with D unresolved. Germline V CDR1 and CDR2: SGHTS, YDEGEE. The CDR3 has 16 residues. The germline V and J ends were trimmed by 4 bases and 2 bases, with 16 bases remaining between them. CDR3 protein: CASSPNLYHTYNEQFF. In DNA, the CDR3 is TGTGCCAGCAGCCCCAACCTGTATCATACCTACAATGAGCAGTTCTTC.

The J gene is TRBJ1-5, the V gene TRBV4-1; no clear D. This CDR3 comprises 15 residues. Trimming removed 1 base at V and 1 base at J, with 8 bases between. The V gene's germline CDR1 is MGHRA and CDR2 YSYEKL. CDR3: CASSQGGESNQPQHF. CDR3 DNA sequence: TGCGCCAGCAGCCAAGGTGGGGAAAGCAATCAGCCCCAGCATTTT.

The rearrangement uses TRBV5-1 and TRBJ2-7; D uncertain. Deletions cut 2 bases from V and 0 bases from J, with 0 bases between. This CDR3 is 11 amino acids long. Per the germline V gene, CDR1 is SGHRS and CDR2 is YFSETQ. The CDR3 bases are TGCGCCAGCAGCTTCTCCTACGAGCAGTACTTC. It translates to CASSFSYEQYF.

The chain carries TRBV18 and TRBJ2-7, with D possibly matching TRBD2 (6 bases). Trimming took off 3 bases at V and 0 bases at J, with 9 bases between the two ends. There are 14 residues in the CDR3. Germline-derived CDR1 and CDR2 are KGHSH and LQKENI. The CDR3 reads CASSPPGGSYEQYF. DNA for the CDR3: TGTGCCAGCTCACCCCCCGGGGGCTCCTACGAGCAGTACTTC.

The chain combines TRBV7-3 with TRBJ1-2, with D possibly matching TRBD1 (5 bases). This CDR3 comprises 13 residues. Germline CDR1 is SGHTA and CDR2 is FQGTGA. Trimming removed 2 bases from V and 6 bases from J, with 10 bases in between. CDR3 nucleotides: TGTGCCAGCAGCTTAGGGGGGTGGGATGGCTACACCTTC. Protein product: CASSLGGWDGYTF.

The CDR3 DNA follows: TGTGCCAGCAGCTTACGGGCTAGCGGGCTCTTGTCAGGCACCGGGGAGCTGTTTTTT. As protein: CASSLRASGLLSGTGELFF. The chain recombines TRBV11-2 with TRBJ2-2; 8 nucleotides match TRBD2. The CDR3 extends over 19 amino acids. The J segment lost 4 bases and the V segment lost 2 bases, leaving 15 bases of the junction unmatched. Germline assignment: CDR1 SGHAT and CDR2 FQNNGV.

V usage is TRBV5-1 and J usage is TRBJ2-7; 12 bases are shared with TRBD1. The V segment lost 0 bases and the J segment 6 bases; nucleotides outside the gene matches: 4. From germline, CDR1 is SGHRS and CDR2 YFSETQ. CDR3 length: 15 residues. DNA of the CDR3: TGCGCCAGCAGCTTGGATGGGACAGGGGGCCGCGAGCAGTACTTC. Amino acid sequence: CASSLDGTGGREQYF.

This chain uses TRBV11-3 with TRBJ1-1; a weak D match, TRBD1 (5 bases). This CDR3 has 15 amino acids. Germline V gene lookup returns CDR1 SGHNT and CDR2 YENEEA. The V and J ends lost 0 bases and 3 bases respectively, with 11 bases between them. The CDR3 sequence is CASSLDHRTYTEAFF. The CDR3, as DNA: TGTGCCAGCAGCTTAGACCACAGGACCTACACTGAAGCTTTCTTT.

The chain uses TRBV25-1 and TRBJ2-7; D gene ambiguous. V lost 4 bases and J 4 bases, leaving 5 bases between the germline ends. The germline gives CDR1 MGHDK, CDR2 SYGVNS. The length of the CDR3 is 11 residues. The chain's CDR3 is CASSGEYEQYF. The CDR3 DNA reads TGTGCCAGCAGTGGGGAATACGAGCAGTACTTC.

The CDR3 DNA is TGCGCCAGCACCGGGACGGAGGGGGGTGAAGCTTTCTTT. As protein: CASTGTEGGEAFF. This chain joins TRBV5-1 and TRBJ1-1, with a tentative D call TRBD1 (6 bases). Germline-derived CDR1 and CDR2 are SGHRS and YFSETQ. V gave up 6 bases and J gave up 7 bases, with 16 bases separating them. The CDR3 has 13 residues.

This clone showed up just once. V gene TRBV5-6 combines with J gene TRBJ2-5; D uncertain. Germline-derived CDR1 and CDR2 are SGHDT and YYEEEE. Trimming removed 1 base at V and 2 bases at J, with 6 bases between. The CDR3 consists of 13 residues. CDR3: CASSLREQETQYF. CDR3 DNA: TGTGCCAGCAGCTTGAGAGAACAAGAGACCCAGTACTTC.

This clone was counted once. This rearrangement joins TRBV5-1 to TRBJ1-4; D call uncertain. V lost 0 bases, J lost 8 bases, and 14 bases lay in between. The germline gives CDR1 SGHRS, CDR2 YFSETQ. This CDR3 has 15 amino acids. CDR3 bases: TGCGCCAGCAGCTTGGGTGGGGAGCGAGGGGAAAAACTGTTTTTT. This codes for CASSLGGERGEKLFF.

The chain couples TRBV7-2 to TRBJ1-5; no clear D. The CDR3 loop spans 13 amino acids. Trimming stripped 0 bases from V and 9 bases from J, with 9 bases between. The germline V gene has CDR1 SGHTA and CDR2 FQGNSA. CDR3 residues: CASSLAGYPPQHF. The CDR3 DNA is TGTGCCAGCAGCTTAGCAGGGTATCCGCCCCAGCATTTT. Filled out from reference TRBV7-2 and TRBJ1-5, the complete variable domain reads GAGVSQSPSNKVTEKGKDVELRCDPISGHTALYWYRQSLGQGLEFLIYFQGNSAPDKSGLPSDRFSAERTGGSVSTLTIQRTQQEDSAVYLCASSLAGYPPQHFGDGTRLSIL.